A selection of T cell receptor beta chains follows, all from one sample in a study of blood T cell repertoires in COVID-19. TCRdb's copy holds only in-frame clones and misses some; the assay was immunoSEQ multiplex PCR. The table records fewer than 200,000 clones, roughly 76% of them present only once. The source material was peripheral blood. Source of these receptors: a woman aged 40-49 years with COVID-19, enrolled during active disease. Each CDR3 is given without its conserved first and last residue. Size is omitted from some rows. Given values are once, few, many or a class for expanded clones.

CDR3 protein,V gene,J gene,clone size
ASSTLALETQY,TRBV5-1,TRBJ2-5,NA
ASRETEAF,TRBV6-5,TRBJ1-1,few
ASSLTENSPLH,TRBV7-9,TRBJ1-6,NA
ASSPALAGADTQY,TRBV18,TRBJ2-3,NA
ASSQPASHWARGVAQPQH,TRBV7-8,TRBJ1-5,NA
ASSILPQETQY,TRBV19,TRBJ2-5,NA
ASRTGLQQF,TRBV6-5,TRBJ2-1,NA
ASRLREGTEAF,TRBV6-5,TRBJ1-1,medium-sized
ASSLGTGVRNQPQH,TRBV7-9,TRBJ1-5,NA
ASSLRNSGRQTQY,TRBV5-6,TRBJ2-5,NA
ASSVDSWSGYT,TRBV6-6,TRBJ1-2,NA
ASSQLANNEQF,TRBV7-3,TRBJ2-1,NA
ASSRGLAENNEQF,TRBV2,TRBJ2-1,NA
ASSLAGRETQY,TRBV27,TRBJ2-5,once
ASSLTSLRQETQY,TRBV7-3,TRBJ2-5,NA
ASSLPPRPQH,TRBV28,TRBJ1-5,NA